The rows below give T cell receptor beta chains drawn from one sample of a study of neoadjuvant anti-PD-1 for oral cavity cancer. The data were produced by immunoSEQ multiplex PCR, yet TCRdb's version contains in-frame clones alone and is incomplete. The repertoire holds approximately 74,000 clones, with more than 80% as singletons. Here the sequenced sample was PBMCs, taken before nivolumab (anti-PD-1) treatment. These receptors were collected from a person aged 40 to 85 with oral cavity squamous cell carcinoma. Both conserved end residues are part of each CDR3. The D gene is left open where the match is weak. Clone size appears in some rows only: once, few, many, or a class for an expanded clone.

v_gene	d_gene	j_gene	abundance	CDR3nt	CDR3aa
TRBV6-5	NA	TRBJ1-4	NA	TGTGCCAGCAGCCCCTTGAGAGAGGGAAAACTGTTTTTT	CASSPLREGKLFF
TRBV9	TRBD1	TRBJ1-1	NA	TGTGCCAGCAGCGCCCCGCCGGGACAGATGAACACTGAAGCTTTCTTT	CASSAPPGQMNTEAFF
TRBV10-3	TRBD2	TRBJ2-1	once	TGTGCCGCATCCCCTAGCGGGACTGAAAAAGATGAGCAGTTCTTC	CAASPSGTEKDEQFF
TRBV6-1	TRBD2	TRBJ2-7	once	TGTGCCAGCACGGCGGGGGGCCACGCCTACGAGCAGTACTTC	CASTAGGHAYEQYF
TRBV27	TRBD2	TRBJ2-7	few	TGTGCCAGCAGAATGTCAGCGGGAGGGACAAGAAACTTTTACGAGCAGTACTTC	CASRMSAGGTRNFYEQYF
TRBV5-4	NA	TRBJ2-2	few	TGTGCCAGCAGCTTCGACGGGAGCACCGGGGAGCTGTTTTTT	CASSFDGSTGELFF
TRBV7-2	NA	TRBJ1-5	NA	TGTGCCAGCAGCTTGGAAACAGACTATAGCAATCAGCCCCAGCATTTT	CASSLETDYSNQPQHF
TRBV6-5	NA	TRBJ1-4	once	TGTGCCAGCAGTTACGTGGGGAATGAAAAACTGTTTTTT	CASSYVGNEKLFF
TRBV7-2	NA	TRBJ1-1	NA	TGTGCCAGCAGCCGTCGGACTGCGAACACTGAAGCTTTCTTT	CASSRRTANTEAFF
TRBV30	NA	TRBJ2-2	NA	TGTGCCTGGTCGACGGGGACGCTGAACACCGGGGAGCTGTTTTTT	CAWSTGTLNTGELFF
TRBV2	NA	TRBJ1-2	NA	TGTGCCAGCAGTGAACAAAGGCCGACTGTTTATGGCTACACCTTC	CASSEQRPTVYGYTF
TRBV6-6	NA	TRBJ1-1	NA	TGTGCCAGCAGTCCCTGGGACGCTTCGAACACTGAAGCTTTCTTT	CASSPWDASNTEAFF
TRBV7-9	TRBD2	TRBJ2-3	NA	TGTGCCAGCAGGTGGCGGGAGCTTCGCACAGATACGCAGTATTTT	CASRWRELRTDTQYF
TRBV10-1	NA	TRBJ2-2	NA	TGCGCCAGCAGTCCATCAGGCGTCGGGGAGCTGTTTTTT	CASSPSGVGELFF
TRBV5-8	NA	TRBJ2-7	NA	TGTGCCAGCAGCTTGGAGGGCTACGAGCAGTACTTC	CASSLEGYEQYF
TRBV30	TRBD1	TRBJ2-5	once	TGTGCCTGGAGTTGGGTCAGGGGGCTTGGTGAGACCCAGTACTTC	CAWSWVRGLGETQYF
TRBV10-3	NA	TRBJ2-3	NA	TGTGCCACCGCTCCGGGGGATGGCACAGATACGCAGTATTTT	CATAPGDGTDTQYF
TRBV7-9	NA	TRBJ1-5	NA	TGTGCCAGCAGCCCCCGGGACACCAATCAGCCCCAGCATTTT	CASSPRDTNQPQHF
TRBV27	TRBD1	TRBJ2-7	NA	TGTGCCAGCAGTGGGGGGACAGGGAACTACGAGCAGTACTTC	CASSGGTGNYEQYF
TRBV2	TRBD2	TRBJ2-5	NA	TGTGCCAGCATGGCGCCGGGAGGGACCCAGTACTTC	CASMAPGGTQYF
TRBV6-1	NA	TRBJ1-5	NA	TGTGCCAGTCGAGAAACCGAGGCCCAGCATTTT	CASRETEAQHF
TRBV27	TRBD1	TRBJ2-7	NA	TGTGCCAGCAGTTTAATACCCCAGGGGGCTGACGAGCAGTACTTC	CASSLIPQGADEQYF
TRBV5-1	NA	TRBJ2-3	NA	TGCGCCAGCAGCTCTAAAGGGGCTGTAGATACGCAGTATTTT	CASSSKGAVDTQYF
TRBV28	TRBD2	TRBJ2-5	NA	TGTGCCAGCAGTTTAGAAGCGGGAGCGAAGACCCAGTACTTC	CASSLEAGAKTQYF
TRBV2	NA	TRBJ2-5	once	TGTGCCAGCAGTGTTGTAGAGACCCAGTACTTC	CASSVVETQYF
TRBV25-1	NA	TRBJ2-7	NA	TGTGCCAGCAGTGAAAATACCGGGACGGGCTCCTACGAGCAGTACTTC	CASSENTGTGSYEQYF
TRBV13	TRBD2	TRBJ2-1	NA	TGTGCCAGCAGCTTGACTAGCGGGATAGGAGGGGCAGAAGACAATGAGCAGTTCTTC	CASSLTSGIGGAEDNEQFF
TRBV5-1	TRBD1	TRBJ1-1	many	TGCGCCAGCAGCTCCCCCGGGACAGGGGTCAACACTGAAGCTTTCTTT	CASSSPGTGVNTEAFF
TRBV7-2	TRBD2	TRBJ2-7	NA	TGTGCCAGCCGAGCTCCATCGGGAGGGACCTACGAGCAGTACTTC	CASRAPSGGTYEQYF
TRBV11-2	NA	TRBJ1-5	few	TGTGCCAGCAGCTTAGGAGGGTTAGGCAATCAGCCCCAGCATTTT	CASSLGGLGNQPQHF
TRBV25-1	TRBD1	TRBJ2-3	NA	TGTGCCAGCAGTGAACAGGGGGCTACGGATACGCAGTATTTT	CASSEQGATDTQYF
TRBV2	NA	TRBJ2-1	NA	TGTGCCAGCAGTGCGGATAGCGGAAACAATGAGCAGTTCTTC	CASSADSGNNEQFF
TRBV7-6	TRBD1	TRBJ2-6	NA	TGTGCCAGCAGCTTAGGTCCAGGGGGCGCTGGGGCCAACGTCCTGACTTTC	CASSLGPGGAGANVLTF
TRBV19	NA	TRBJ2-5	NA	TGTGCCAGTAGTCCGGGGTTGGCAGGCGGTATCCAAGAGACCCAGTACTTC	CASSPGLAGGIQETQYF
TRBV13	TRBD1	TRBJ2-7	NA	TGTGCCAGCAGCGCCCGGGACAGGGACTACGAGCAGTACTTC	CASSARDRDYEQYF
TRBV29-1	TRBD1	TRBJ2-5	NA	TGCAGCGTTGGATCAGGGGGCGCAGAGACCCAGTACTTC	CSVGSGGAETQYF
TRBV30	TRBD2	TRBJ2-1	NA	TGTGCCTGCTCCCTTAGCGGGAGAGGGCAGTTCTTC	CACSLSGRGQFF
TRBV5-4	TRBD2	TRBJ2-5	once	TGTGCCAGCAGCTTGATGGTGTTAGCGGGAGGGGGGGAGACCCAGTACTTC	CASSLMVLAGGGETQYF
TRBV11-2	NA	TRBJ1-1	NA	TGTGCCAGCAGCTTAGTGGGGACGGTGAACACTGAAGCTTTCTTT	CASSLVGTVNTEAFF
TRBV13	NA	TRBJ2-1	NA	TGTGCCAGCAGCTTACGGGAGAGGGGCAATGAGCAGTTCTTC	CASSLRERGNEQFF
TRBV19	NA	TRBJ1-5	NA	TGTGCCAGTGATGCGGACGGATATCAGCCCCAGCATTTT	CASDADGYQPQHF
TRBV19	NA	TRBJ2-1	NA	TGTGCCAGCCTGAATCCCGGGGACCGCAATGAGCAGTTCTTC	CASLNPGDRNEQFF
TRBV5-4	TRBD1	TRBJ2-5	NA	TGTGCCAGCAGCTCTAAACTACAGGGGAAAGAGACCCAGTACTTC	CASSSKLQGKETQYF
TRBV19	TRBD1	TRBJ2-7	once	TGTGCCAGTGGGTCGACAGGGACCTACGAGCAGTACTTC	CASGSTGTYEQYF
TRBV2	TRBD1	TRBJ1-1	NA	TGTGCCAGCGAAAGACTTCGGCGAAGACAGGGAGGGAACACTGAAGCTTTCTTT	CASERLRRRQGGNTEAFF
TRBV27	NA	TRBJ2-3	NA	TGTGCCAGCAGTCCCTCGGCGGCCATCCATACGCAGTATTTT	CASSPSAAIHTQYF
TRBV28	NA	TRBJ2-7	NA	TGTGCCAGCAGTTTACGCTACGAGCAGTACTTC	CASSLRYEQYF
TRBV6-5	TRBD1	TRBJ1-1	NA	TGTGCCAGCAGGTGGGACAGGGCGAACACTGAAGCTTTCTTT	CASRWDRANTEAFF
TRBV7-6	NA	TRBJ2-3	NA	TGTGCCAGCAGCTTAGCGGGGGTTAGCACAGATACGCAGTATTTT	CASSLAGVSTDTQYF
TRBV29-1	NA	TRBJ1-1	NA	TGCAGCGTTGTCCAGGGTAACACTGAAGCTTTCTTT	CSVVQGNTEAFF
TRBV10-1	TRBD2	TRBJ2-1	NA	TGCGCCAGCAGTGAACGTCTAGCGGGATACAATGAGCAGTTCTTC	CASSERLAGYNEQFF
TRBV5-1	TRBD1	TRBJ2-7	few	TGCGCCAGCAGCCTAGGACAGGGGGCAGTCGAGCAGTACTTC	CASSLGQGAVEQYF
TRBV18	TRBD2	TRBJ2-7	NA	TGTGCCAGCTCACCAAAGCGGGAGTTCTACGAGCAGTACTTC	CASSPKREFYEQYF